Presented here are 2 T cell receptor beta chains from one specimen sequenced in a study of T-cell memory formation after mild COVID-19. TCRdb processed the 5' RACE reads anew with MiXCR; each CDR3 protein has one entry. The sample carries a few hundred thousand distinct CDR3 sequences, 8% to 10% recorded once. Sequences were obtained from PBMCs or a T cell subset sorted from them (not recorded which). The receptors come from a man between 18 and 29 years old who had mild COVID-19 (a few samples of this study predate the infection). Cell type and time point are not known.

This clonotype has only a few counts. The rearrangement uses TRBV12-3 or TRBV12-4 and TRBJ1-2; D gene ambiguous. Trimming shortened V by 6 bases and J by 4 bases, and 9 bases separated the two germline ends. The CDR3 has 12 residues. This CDR3 is CASSRVIYGYTF. CDR3 nucleotide sequence: TGTGCCAGCAGCCGGGTTATCTATGGCTACACCTTC.

This clonotype was found a few times. The chain carries TRBV5-1 and TRBJ1-1; no clear D. The germline V and J ends were trimmed by 1 base and 3 bases, with 10 bases remaining between them. The CDR3 sequence is 14 residues long. Germline V lookup: CDR1 SGHRS, CDR2 YFSETQ. Here the CDR3 reads CASSLSAVDTEAFF. CDR3 nucleotides: TGCGCCAGCAGCTTGTCGGCGGTCGACACTGAAGCTTTCTTT.